Listed here are 16 T cell receptor beta chains from one sample, sequenced in a study of shared clonotypes between healthy human individuals. The method was immunoSEQ multiplex PCR; TCRdb's version includes in-frame clones alone and lacks a portion of them. The data show around 1,100,000 clones, roughly 80% seen once. The sample taken for sequencing was memory CD4+ T cells from PBMCs. The subset here: CD45RA-negative fraction. The origin of the receptors is a man between 18 and 29 years old in good health. Some clones in this sample may be carry-over from other donors' samples.

The chain carries TRBV5-1 and TRBJ2-3, with TRBD2 matching over 7 bases. The length of the CDR3 is 14 residues. With V trimmed by 4 bases and J by 4 bases, 6 bases remained unmatched. From germline, CDR1 is SGHRS and CDR2 YFSETQ. The CDR3 here is CASSPGREPDTQYF. The CDR3 bases are TGCGCCAGCAGCCCGGGGCGGGAGCCAGATACGCAGTATTTT.

V and J are TRBV28 and TRBJ1-2; D may be TRBD1 (5 bases). The germline V gene has CDR1 MDHEN and CDR2 SYDVKM. V lost 1 base and J lost 13, with 13 bases in between. This CDR3 has 12 residues. CDR3 loop: CASSLSGGAPTF. The CDR3 DNA is TGTGCCAGCAGTTTATCGGGAGGGGCCCCCACCTTC.

The V call is TRBV2, the J call TRBJ2-7; a weak D match, TRBD2 (6 bases). In germline, CDR1 is SNHLY, CDR2 FYNNEI. The length of the CDR3 is 11 residues. Trimming shortened V by 11 bases and J by 3 bases, and 11 bases separated the two germline ends. Written as DNA, the CDR3 is TGTGCCGGGACGCGGGGCTACGAGCAGTACTTC. Residues: CAGTRGYEQYF.

In regard to this clone: This is likely an artifact of a read error, given a far larger clone one base away. Other nucleotide sequences in the sample specify the same CDR3. This chain links TRBV6-5 with TRBJ2-7, with 9 bases fitting TRBD1. The germline V gene encodes CDR1 MNHEY and CDR2 SVGAGI. This CDR3 region has 14 residues. CDR3 nucleotide sequence: TGCGCCAGCAGTCCGACAGGGGGGCTCTACGAGCAGTACTTC. It yields the protein CASSPTGGLYEQYF.

The chain couples TRBV6-4 to TRBJ2-1, with 10 bases fitting TRBD2. CDR1 is MRHNA and CDR2 is SNTAGT in the germline V gene. The CDR3 runs to 15 residues. V shed 5 bases, J shed 6 bases, and the junction held 7 bases outside the gene matches. The CDR3, as DNA: TGTGCCAGCAGTTTCCAGCGGGAGGGTATCAATGAGCAGTTCTTC. Protein: CASSFQREGINEQFF.

The V gene is TRBV6-5, the J gene TRBJ2-5; D uncertain. Per the germline V gene, CDR1 is MNHEY and CDR2 is SVGAGI. With 2 bases removed from V and 5 bases from J, the gap between germline ends came to 9 bases. This CDR3 has 13 residues. The CDR3 loop reads CASSYGMEETQYF. In nucleotides, the CDR3 is TGTGCCAGCAGTTACGGCATGGAGGAGACCCAGTACTTC.

This clone was detected many times. The rearrangement links TRBV18 to TRBJ1-2; D not resolved. CDR3 length equals 15 residues. Germline CDR1 reads KGHSH; CDR2 reads LQKENI. The V end lost 5 bases, the J end lost 5 bases, and 18 bases lay between the germline ends. The CDR3, as DNA: TGTGCCAGCTCAGCACAAGGTGTCAGGACTTATGGCTACACCTTC. It translates to CASSAQGVRTYGYTF.

Comments on this clone: Other DNA sequences in the sample encode the same CDR3. This chain joins TRBV14 and TRBJ1-4; no definite D call. The CDR3 is made up of 16 amino acids. Trimming took off 4 bases at V and 0 bases at J, with 12 bases between the two ends. Germline V gives CDR1 SGHDN, CDR2 FVKESK. The CDR3, as DNA: TGTGCCAGCAGCCCCCGACGGAGTGCAACTAATGAAAAACTGTTTTTT. It specifies CASSPRRSATNEKLFF. Looking up the rest from reference TRBV14 and TRBJ1-4 gives the full variable domain: EAGVTQFPSHSVIEKGQTVTLRCDPISGHDNLYWYRRVMGKEIKFLLHFVKESKQDESGMPNNRFLAERTGGTYSTLKVQPAELEDSGVYFCASSPRRSATNEKLFFGSGTQLSVL.

V is TRBV29-1 and J is TRBJ2-1; TRBD2 matches 9 bases. The V gene's germline CDR1 is SQVTM and CDR2 ANQGSEA. V gave up 8 bases and J gave up 3 bases; unmatched junction bases: 17. The CDR3 extends over 17 amino acids. CDR3 coding DNA: TGCAGCACCAAGGGGGGTGGCGGGAGGGAAGGCTACAATGAGCAGTTCTTC. It codes for CSTKGGGGREGYNEQFF.

This sequence joins TRBV15 and TRBJ2-6; 10 bases match TRBD1. The V gene's germline CDR1 is LNHNV and CDR2 YYDKDF (reference sequence). This CDR3 region has 17 residues. V trimming: 4 bases; J trimming: 1 base; junction bases outside the gene matches: 4. CDR3 amino acids: CATSKDRGQSGANVLTF. The CDR3 region has the DNA TGTGCCACCAGCAAAGACAGGGGGCAATCTGGGGCCAACGTCCTGACTTTC.

This chain uses TRBV5-1 with TRBJ2-7; D gene ambiguous. Germline values: CDR1 SGHRS, CDR2 YFSETQ. There are 14 residues in the CDR3. V was clipped by 0 bases and J by 0 bases, with 7 bases between them. DNA for the CDR3: TGCGCCAGCAGCTTGGAGAGTAGCTCCTACGAGCAGTACTTC. Its translation: CASSLESSSYEQYF.

The chain employs TRBV6-4 and TRBJ2-7; unclear D gene. From germline, CDR1 is MRHNA and CDR2 SNTAGT. The CDR3 runs to 13 residues. V lost 4 bases and J 6 bases, leaving 13 bases between the germline ends. CDR3 nucleotide sequence: TGTGCCAGCAGTGCCACGAGACGGTCCGAGCAGTACTTC. Its translation is CASSATRRSEQYF.

Remarks on this clone: Other DNA sequences in this specimen translate into the identical CDR3. The J gene is TRBJ1-5, the V gene TRBV28, with 8 bases that match TRBD1. Germline CDR1 MDHEN, CDR2 SYDVKM. The length of the CDR3 is 14 residues. J lost 6 bases, V lost 5 bases, and 6 bases had no gene match. The DNA of the CDR3 is TGTGCCAGCAGTCCTAGGACAGGGAGTCAGCCCCAGCATTTT. This sequence encodes CASSPRTGSQPQHF.

V is TRBV5-1 and J is TRBJ2-1, with TRBD2 matching 15 bases. The CDR3 length is 17 residues. Germline assignment: CDR1 SGHRS and CDR2 YFSETQ. Unmatched junction bases numbered 2, after V lost 3 bases and J lost 1 base. The chain's CDR3 is CASSYGLAGGSYNEQFF. In DNA, the CDR3 is TGCGCCAGCAGCTACGGACTAGCGGGAGGGTCCTACAATGAGCAGTTCTTC. The full variable domain, rest sourced from reference TRBV5-1 and TRBJ2-1, is KAGVTQTPRYLIKTRGQQVTLSCSPISGHRSVSWYQQTPGQGLQFLFEYFSETQRNKGNFPGRFSGRQFSNSRSEMNVSTLELGDSALYLCASSYGLAGGSYNEQFFGPGTRLTVL.

V usage is TRBV7-7 and J usage is TRBJ2-1, with no clear D. This CDR3 contains 15 residues. Germline values: CDR1 SSHAT, CDR2 FNYEAQ (reference sequence). The V end lost 5 bases, the J end lost 0 bases, and 11 bases lay between the germline ends. CDR3 sequence: CASSPRVFSYNEQFF. The DNA of the CDR3 is TGTGCCAGCAGCCCTAGGGTATTCTCCTACAATGAGCAGTTCTTC.

Of note for this clone: This is likely an artifact of a read error, given a far larger clone one base away. The chain has TRBV5-1 and TRBJ1-2; D ambiguous. Looked up from germline, CDR1 is SGHRS and CDR2 is YFSETQ. V gave up 0 bases and J gave up 0 bases, with 3 bases separating them. This CDR3 is 13 amino acids long. CDR3 amino acids: CASSLAPNYGYTF. CDR3 DNA: TGCGCCAGCAGCTTGGCGCCTAACTATGGCTACACCTTC.